This TCR beta chain was found in a study of T cells in localized non-small cell lung cancer. Study findings and constraints: Increased T cell density in blood showed an association with longer overall survival. Adjacent lung tissue had a median around 57 of the top 100 clones found in the tumor. Sequencing involved a lone tumor region, leaving heterogeneity possible. Uninvolved adjacent lung had higher T cell clonality than tumor and all other tissues.

This clone is large in the sample. Its antigen is not known. TCRdb's copy holds only in-frame clones and misses some; the assay was immunoSEQ multiplex PCR. The data contain about 9,200 clones, approximately 89% of them singletons. The CDR3 loop spans 15 amino acids. CDR1 is SGHTA and CDR2 is FQGNSA in the germline V gene. The V gene end was trimmed by 4 bases and the J gene end by 3 bases; junction bases not matched to a gene: 4. The chain employs TRBV7-2 and TRBJ1-5, with 9 positions matching TRBD1. The sequencing used peripheral blood, collected before any cancer treatment. The TCR comes from an older female donor with stage II squamous cell lung carcinoma. CDR3 in amino acids: CASSSRTGVNQPQHF. CDR3 bases: TGTGCCAGCAGCTCACGGACAGGGGTCAATCAGCCCCAGCATTTT.